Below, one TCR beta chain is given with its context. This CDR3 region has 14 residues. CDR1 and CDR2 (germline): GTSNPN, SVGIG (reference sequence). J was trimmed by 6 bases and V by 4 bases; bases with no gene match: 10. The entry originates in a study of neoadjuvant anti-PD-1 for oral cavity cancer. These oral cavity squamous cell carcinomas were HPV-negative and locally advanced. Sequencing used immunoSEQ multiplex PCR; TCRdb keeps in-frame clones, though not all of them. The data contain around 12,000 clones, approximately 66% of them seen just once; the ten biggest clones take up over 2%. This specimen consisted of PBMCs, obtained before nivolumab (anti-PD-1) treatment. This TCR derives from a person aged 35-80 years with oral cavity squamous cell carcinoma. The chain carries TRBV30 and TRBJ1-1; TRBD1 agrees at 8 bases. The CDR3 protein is CAWNFRGQKSEAFF. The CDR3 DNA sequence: TGTGCCTGGAATTTCAGGGGGCAGAAATCTGAAGCTTTCTTT.